This is a list of T cell receptor beta chains from one sample in a study of cytomegalovirus exposure and HLA in healthy donors. TCRdb keeps only in-frame clones here, not all; method: immunoSEQ multiplex PCR. The sample table includes some 41,000 clones. Sequenced sample: PBMCs. The receptors derive from a male donor in good health and CMV-seronegative. CDR3s include the opening cysteine and the closing phenylalanine or tryptophan. The D gene is left open where the match is weak.

D gene	V gene	CDR3 length	J gene	CDR3 DNA	CDR3 protein
-	TRBV28	12	TRBJ1-2	TGTGCCAGCAGTTGGACAAATGGAGGCTACACCTTC	CASSWTNGGYTF
-	TRBV6-5	14	TRBJ1-5	TGTGCCAGCAGTTGGCAGGGTGGCAATCAGCCCCAGCATTTT	CASSWQGGNQPQHF
TRBD1	TRBV4-1	17	TRBJ1-1	TGCGCCAGCAGCATGTCAGGGACAGGATCCCTGCTCACTGAAGCTTTCTTT	CASSMSGTGSLLTEAFF
-	TRBV18	13	TRBJ2-7	TGTGCCAGCTCACTCGGCCGAGGATACGAGCAGTACTTC	CASSLGRGYEQYF
TRBD1	TRBV5-1	18	TRBJ2-7	TGCGCCAGCAGCTTGGGGGACAGGCCAGGTCGACGTGGGTACGAGCAGTACTTC	CASSLGDRPGRRGYEQYF
TRBD2	TRBV11-2	15	TRBJ2-7	TGTGCCAGCAGCTGGACTAGCGGGTACGCCTACGAGCAGTACTTC	CASSWTSGYAYEQYF
TRBD1	TRBV28	17	TRBJ2-5	TGTGCCAGCGTTGCTGGGACAGGTCCTACAGGCGGTGAGACCCAGTACTTC	CASVAGTGPTGGETQYF
TRBD1	TRBV11-1	15	TRBJ1-5	TGTGCCAGCAGCTTAGCCCCGACAGGGAATCAGCCCCAGCATTTT	CASSLAPTGNQPQHF
TRBD1	TRBV28	16	TRBJ1-6	TGTGCCAGCAGACTAGGACAGGGGGCGCGAAATTCACCCCTCCACTTT	CASRLGQGARNSPLHF
-	TRBV13	13	TRBJ2-7	TGTGCCAGCAGCTCGAGACTGGGGGGCGAGCAGTACTTC	CASSSRLGGEQYF
TRBD1	TRBV28	17	TRBJ2-7	TGTGCCAGCAGTGCAACGGGACAGGGAGAAAGCTCCTACGAGCAGTACTTC	CASSATGQGESSYEQYF
-	TRBV11-2	13	TRBJ1-5	TGTGCCAGCAGCTTAGACGGCGGTCAGCCCCAGCATTTT	CASSLDGGQPQHF
-	TRBV15	13	TRBJ1-2	TGTGCCACCAGCAGAGATCTACGGGGGGGCTACACCTTC	CATSRDLRGGYTF
-	TRBV6-1	16	TRBJ2-2	TGTGCCAGCAGTGGGGTGGGGAGGTCGGGCACCGGGGAGCTGTTTTTT	CASSGVGRSGTGELFF
-	TRBV9	13	TRBJ1-2	TGTGCCAGCAGCATGATAGAGAACTATGGCTACACCTTC	CASSMIENYGYTF